The 19 T cell receptor beta chains presented below share a single source sample, sequenced in a study of metastatic and nonmetastatic thyroid tumors. There were no patients who had received any treatment before thyroid surgery. TCRdb ran MiXCR on the PCR reads. The table lists about 2,500 clones, around a quarter of them singletons. The material sequenced was tumor tissue. All receptors come from a female donor with papillary thyroid cancer or a benign thyroid nodule (not recorded which). Some clones in this sample may be carry-over from other donors' samples.

The chain carries TRBV6-1 and TRBJ2-5, with 8 bases matching TRBD2. Trimming at V came to 5 bases and at J to 1 base, leaving 3 bases not matched to a gene. The germline gives CDR1 MNHNS, CDR2 SASEGT. This CDR3 contains 14 residues. The CDR3 protein is CASSPTSGQETQYF. The CDR3 region has the DNA TGTGCCAGCAGTCCTACTAGCGGCCAAGAGACCCAGTACTTC.

This clone was seen only a few times. The rearrangement links TRBV2 to TRBJ1-2, with TRBD1 identical over 7 bases. Trimming took 6 bases from V and 3 from J; bases not matched to a gene: 7. Per the germline V gene, CDR1 is SNHLY and CDR2 is FYNNEI. The CDR3 consists of 14 residues. The CDR3 nucleotides are TGTGCCAGCAGACCCGACAGGGACTACTATGGCTACACCTTC. Its protein product is CASRPDRDYYGYTF.

This clone was counted between two and nine times. The J gene is TRBJ1-6, the V gene TRBV28; the D gene is possibly TRBD1 (6 bases). The ends were cut back, 5 bases at V and 12 bases at J, with 14 bases in the middle. CDR1 is MDHEN, CDR2 SYDVKM, per germline. The CDR3 extends over 13 amino acids. The CDR3 is CASSLQKGGPLHF. CDR3 coding DNA: TGTGCCAGCAGTCTCCAAAAGGGGGGACCCCTCCACTTT.

The CDR3 DNA sequence: TGTGCCTGGAGCACCGGGACTGGGTACAATGAGCAGTTCTTC. Residues: CAWSTGTGYNEQFF. The rearrangement uses TRBV30 and TRBJ2-1; a possible D gene is TRBD2 (6 bases). CDR3 size: 14 residues. Trimming left V 3 bases short and J 4 bases short, with 13 bases between. Germline CDR1 reads GTSNPN; CDR2 reads SVGIG (reference sequence).

This clone came up many times. V and J are TRBV28 and TRBJ2-2; TRBD2 matches 10 bases. V lost 2 bases to trimming and J lost 6 bases; unmatched junction nucleotides: 6. Germline V gene lookup returns CDR1 MDHEN and CDR2 SYDVKM. The CDR3 loop spans 16 amino acids. CDR3 sequence (DNA): TGTGCCAGCAGTTTACTAGCGGGAGATCCGGCCGGGGAGCTGTTTTTT. This encodes CASSLLAGDPAGELFF.

The DNA for the CDR3 is TGTGCCAGCAGAGTTGAAGAGACCCAGTACTTC. It encodes CASRVEETQYF. V is TRBV12-3 or TRBV12-4 and J is TRBJ2-5; D gene uncertain. The CDR3 contains 11 residues. Trimming shortened V by 6 bases and J by 3 bases, and 5 bases separated the two germline ends.

This rearrangement joins TRBV19 to TRBJ1-5; the D gene is possibly TRBD1 (5 bases). The V gene lost 6 bases and the J gene lost 0 bases, with 18 bases spanning the gap. The CDR3 has 17 amino acids. Looked up from germline, CDR1 is LNHDA and CDR2 is SQIVND (reference sequence). CDR3 sequence: CASRLDGAGNSNQPQHF. CDR3 nucleotide sequence: TGTGCCAGTAGGCTGGACGGGGCCGGAAATAGCAATCAGCCCCAGCATTTT.

The table lists this clone with a few counts. This chain links TRBV20-1 with TRBJ2-1, with TRBD2 matching over 12 bases. Germline CDR1 and CDR2: DFQATT and SNEGSKA (reference sequence). The V gene end was trimmed by 2 bases and the J gene end by 5 bases; junction bases not matched to a gene: 4. CDR3 length: 15 residues. The CDR3 bases are TGCAGTGCTAGACTCGGACTAGCGGGAAACAATGAGCAGTTCTTC. This gives the protein CSARLGLAGNNEQFF.

The chain carries TRBV6-5 and TRBJ2-2; D remains ambiguous. The germline V gene has CDR1 MNHEY and CDR2 SVGAGI. Trimming took off 4 bases at V and 4 bases at J, with 7 bases between the two ends. This CDR3 has 13 residues. CDR3 sequence: CASSFDSTGELFF. The CDR3 nucleotides are TGTGCCAGCAGTTTCGACTCCACCGGGGAGCTGTTTTTT.

The CDR3 sequence is CATSAQREDATGELFF. Here the CDR3 DNA reads TGTGCCACCAGTGCTCAGCGGGAGGACGCCACCGGGGAGCTGTTTTTT. This sequence joins TRBV24-1 and TRBJ2-2; TRBD2 agrees at 9 bases. CDR1 KGHDR and CDR2 SFDVKD come from the germline V gene. V trimming: 5 bases; J trimming: 4 bases; junction bases outside the gene matches: 7. The CDR3 is 16 amino acids.

This clone showed up just a few times. The V gene is TRBV6-2 or TRBV6-3, the J gene TRBJ2-5; 7 nucleotides agree with TRBD2. Per germline, CDR1 MNHEY and CDR2 SVGEGT. The J segment lost 4 bases and the V segment lost 2 bases, leaving 7 bases of the junction unmatched. The CDR3 extends over 15 amino acids. CDR3: CASSYTLAGGETQYF. The CDR3 DNA is TGTGCCAGCAGTTACACCTTAGCGGGTGGAGAGACCCAGTACTTC.

This clone was observed once. This rearrangement joins TRBV11-1 to TRBJ2-6, with 7 nucleotides matching TRBD1. The germline V gene has CDR1 SGHAT and CDR2 FQDESV (reference sequence). Trimming cost V 3 bases and J 0 bases; bases outside gene matches: 8. The CDR3 consists of 18 residues. DNA of the CDR3: TGTGCCAGCAGCTTGGGACAGACTTCCACCTCTGGGGCCAACGTCCTGACTTTC. This translates into CASSLGQTSTSGANVLTF.

The chain carries TRBV20-1 and TRBJ2-7, with D perhaps TRBD2 (6 bases). The ends were cut back, 1 base at V and 5 bases at J, with 18 bases in the middle. Germline V lookup: CDR1 DFQATT, CDR2 SNEGSKA (reference sequence). The CDR3 runs to 15 residues. In DNA form, the CDR3 reads TGCAGTGCTAGAGGTTCAGCGGCGGGATTCGACGAGCAGTACTTC. It encodes CSARGSAAGFDEQYF.

This clone was recorded a few times. This sequence joins TRBV6-2 or TRBV6-3 and TRBJ2-7; the D gene could be TRBD1 or TRBD2 (5 bases each). CDR1 is MNHEY and CDR2 is SVGEGT in the germline V gene. This CDR3 has 15 residues. The V gene lost 5 bases and the J gene lost 4 bases, with 18 bases spanning the gap. CDR3 sequence: CASSIHDGGGYEQYF. Written as DNA, the CDR3 is TGTGCCAGCAGTATTCATGACGGTGGGGGATACGAGCAGTACTTC.

This clone was counted between two and nine times. This rearrangement joins TRBV6-2 or TRBV6-3 to TRBJ2-1; no definite D call. Germline V gene lookup returns CDR1 MNHEY and CDR2 SVGEGT. V was pared by 5 bases and J by 12 bases, with 14 bases between. The CDR3 contains 12 residues. This CDR3 reads CASSPPGGGQFF. The CDR3, as DNA: TGTGCCAGCAGTCCCCCCGGTGGCGGGCAGTTCTTC.

This clone has a handful of counts. The CDR3 coding sequence is TGTGCCAGCAGCCACATCCGGGACAGGGCGTTCGGCTACACCTTC. This translates into CASSHIRDRAFGYTF. The genes are TRBV16 and TRBJ1-2; 9 bases align to TRBD1. The ends lost 3 bases at V and 8 bases at J; junction bases unmatched: 10. The germline CDR1 and CDR2 sequences are KGHSY and FQNENV. The CDR3 totals 15 residues. Full variable domain (rest looked up from reference TRBV16 and TRBJ1-2): GEEVAQTPKHLVRGEGQKAKLYCAPIKGHSYVFWYQQVLKNEFKFLISFQNENVFDETGMPKERFSAKCLPNSPCSLEIQATKLEDSAVYFCASSHIRDRAFGYTFGSGTRLTVV.

This clone was detected a few times. This chain links TRBV6-1 with TRBJ2-7, with TRBD2 identical over 7 bases. Germline V gene data show CDR1 as MNHNS and CDR2 as SASEGT. Trimming removed 1 base from V and 2 bases from J; junction bases left unmatched: 5. The CDR3 is 15 residues long. CDR3 amino acids: CASSEVWGGPYEQYF. The CDR3 region has the DNA TGTGCCAGCAGTGAAGTTTGGGGGGGACCCTACGAGCAGTACTTC.

By sample share, this clone is large (0.1 to 1%). This chain uses TRBV15 with TRBJ2-1; the D is unclear. Germline-derived CDR1 and CDR2 are LNHNV and YYDKDF (reference sequence). The CDR3 runs 13 residues. V lost 3 bases and J lost 4, with 7 bases in between. The CDR3 region is CATSSPPYNEQFF. CDR3 coding DNA: TGTGCCACCAGCAGTCCCCCATACAATGAGCAGTTCTTC.

This chain's CDR3 is CASSVGTGEGYGYTF. The CDR3 DNA reads as TGTGCCAGCAGCGTCGGAACAGGGGAGGGCTATGGCTACACCTTC. The rearrangement links TRBV9 to TRBJ1-2; 7 bases line up with TRBD1. There are 15 residues in the CDR3. J lost 4 bases, V lost 2 bases, and 8 bases had no gene match. Germline V gene lookup returns CDR1 SGDLS and CDR2 YYNGEE.